This is a list of T cell receptor beta chains from one sample in a study of regulatory T cells in long-lasting Graves disease. TCRdb re-analysed the multiplex PCR reads in MiXCR, keeping a single row per CDR3 protein. Among hundreds of thousands of distinct CDR3 sequences, about 11% were seen once, and the ten largest hold approximately 9.6%. These data also featured in a second study, about T cells in Graves' hyperthyroidism and ophthalmopathy.

Specimen: peripheral blood mononuclear cells (PBMCs), collected at new diagnosis, from a patient treated with antithyroid drugs. These TCRs come from a woman aged 25-40 years with Graves disease. CDR3s include the opening cysteine and the closing phenylalanine or tryptophan. The D gene is left open where the match is weak.

>TRBV11-3|15|-|TRBJ2-2
CASSLWQNNTGELFF
>TRBV5-1|17|-|TRBJ2-4
CASSLVSGSGAKNIQYF
>TRBV28|13|-|TRBJ1-1
CASSLGPEFEAFF
>TRBV28|14|-|TRBJ1-3
CASRGHLTRNTIYF
>TRBV19|15|TRBD1|TRBJ2-3
CASRQNRGTTDTQYF
>TRBV28|14|TRBD1|TRBJ1-5
CASSLAGGLQPQHF
>TRBV7-2|17|TRBD2|TRBJ2-1
CASSLVRSSGSRNEQFF
>TRBV29-1|15|TRBD1|TRBJ2-1
CSGATGSSSYNEQFF
>TRBV3-1|14|-|TRBJ1-5
CASSQDWTDQPQHF
>TRBV10-3|16|TRBD2|TRBJ2-3
CAISESTGGVTDTQYF
>TRBV7-2|19|-|TRBJ1-2
CASSFTIPGQRGLNYGYTF
>TRBV20-1|13|-|TRBJ1-5
CSASKTGRQPQHF
>TRBV28|14|-|TRBJ2-7
CASSPALQGREQYF
>TRBV7-2|17|-|TRBJ1-6
CASSLEFRGQGPSTLHF
>TRBV10-3|11|-|TRBJ2-5
CATLDGETQYF
>TRBV3-1|14|-|TRBJ2-7
CASSSGAITVEQYF
>TRBV7-2|14|-|TRBJ1-2
CASRTFSDDYGYTF
>TRBV3-1|16|TRBD2|TRBJ2-2
CASSSLGRVDTGELFF
>TRBV10-2|13|-|TRBJ1-1
CASSETGTSGPFF
>TRBV25-1|14|TRBD1|TRBJ1-6
CASRDTGQLRPLHF
>TRBV15|13|-|TRBJ2-1
CATNRSRFNEQFF
>TRBV24-1|15|TRBD1|TRBJ2-5
CATSDPGGTGETQYF
>TRBV19|15|TRBD1|TRBJ2-7
CASSPRTGSSYEQYF
>TRBV12-3/TRBV12-4|19|TRBD2|TRBJ2-3
CASSSQTGRSGTSTDTQYF
>TRBV28|13|TRBD2|TRBJ2-1
CASMTSGYNEQFF
>TRBV12-3/TRBV12-4|21|TRBD2|TRBJ2-1
CASRKTGTSGSWGTNYNEQFF
>TRBV19|15|TRBD2|TRBJ2-1
CASSRTSGGIHEQFF
>TRBV7-9|12|-|TRBJ2-4
CASSLTRNIQYF
>TRBV18|16|TRBD2|TRBJ2-1
CASSSLSGRAGNEQFF
>TRBV9|14|-|TRBJ1-2
CASSVDGTGYGYTF
>TRBV12-3/TRBV12-4|14|-|TRBJ1-4
CASSWTTTNEKLFF
>TRBV5-6|17|TRBD2|TRBJ2-7
CASSLLTGSGGAYEQYF
>TRBV3-1|13|-|TRBJ2-7
CASSPDYTTEQYF
>TRBV2|15|TRBD2|TRBJ2-5
CASSRTSGYRVPQYF
>TRBV2|16|-|TRBJ1-1
CASSDGFGRGISEAFF
>TRBV20-1|17|TRBD1|TRBJ2-6
CSARMRQGPSGANVLTF
>TRBV29-1|19|-|TRBJ2-4
CSPAREFERNVIAKNIQYF
>TRBV28|17|-|TRBJ2-1
CASSLPEEGDSYNEQFF
>TRBV19|14|-|TRBJ1-1
CASNRRAGNTEAFF
>TRBV3-1|14|-|TRBJ2-1
CASSLWDADHEQFF
>TRBV30|14|-|TRBJ2-4
CAWSSGFGKNIQYF
>TRBV6-5|14|TRBD1|TRBJ2-7
CASSYSTGFYEQYF
>TRBV6-5|15|TRBD1|TRBJ2-7
CASSYAGTGEYEQYF
>TRBV27|12|-|TRBJ2-2
CASSLVAGELFF
>TRBV28|15|-|TRBJ2-2
CASSFRTINSGELFF
>TRBV13|13|-|TRBJ2-7
CASSLRGVDEQYF
>TRBV13|11|TRBD1|TRBJ1-1
CASSLGQETFF
>TRBV29-1|13|-|TRBJ1-1
CSVDAGGYTEAFF
>TRBV3-1|13|-|TRBJ2-7
CASKAGASYEQYF
>TRBV28|13|-|TRBJ1-1
CASSSTGNTEAFF
>TRBV2|12|-|TRBJ2-7
CASRAVSDEQYF
>TRBV18|17|TRBD1|TRBJ1-1
CASSPPVWGQGNTEAFF
>TRBV29-1|12|-|TRBJ1-1
CSGGRQNTEAFF